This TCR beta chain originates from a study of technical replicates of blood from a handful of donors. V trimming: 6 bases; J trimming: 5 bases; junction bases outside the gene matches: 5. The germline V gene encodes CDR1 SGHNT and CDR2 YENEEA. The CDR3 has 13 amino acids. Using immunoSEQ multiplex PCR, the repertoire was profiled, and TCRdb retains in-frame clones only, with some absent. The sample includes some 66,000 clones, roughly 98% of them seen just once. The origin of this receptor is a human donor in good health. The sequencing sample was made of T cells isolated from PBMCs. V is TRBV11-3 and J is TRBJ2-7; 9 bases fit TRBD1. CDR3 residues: CASSGDRVNEQYF. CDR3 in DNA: TGTGCCAGCAGTGGGGACAGGGTAAACGAGCAGTACTTC. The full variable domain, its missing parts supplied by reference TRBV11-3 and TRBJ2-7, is EAGVVQSPRYKIIEKKQPVAFWCNPISGHNTLYWYLQNLGQGPELLIRYENEEAVDDSQLPKDRFSAERLKGVDSTLKIQPAELGDSAVYLCASSGDRVNEQYFGPGTRLTVT.